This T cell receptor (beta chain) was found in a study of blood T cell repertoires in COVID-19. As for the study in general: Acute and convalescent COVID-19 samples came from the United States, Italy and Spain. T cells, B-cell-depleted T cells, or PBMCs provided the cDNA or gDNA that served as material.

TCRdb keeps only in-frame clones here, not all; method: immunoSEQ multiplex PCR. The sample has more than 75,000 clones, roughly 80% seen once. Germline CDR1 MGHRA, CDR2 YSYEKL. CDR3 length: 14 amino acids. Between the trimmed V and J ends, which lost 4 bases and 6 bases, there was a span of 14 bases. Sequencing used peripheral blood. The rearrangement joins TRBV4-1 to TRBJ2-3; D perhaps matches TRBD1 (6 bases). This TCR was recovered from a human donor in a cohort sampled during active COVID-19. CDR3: CASSPRTDLDTQYF. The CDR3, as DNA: TGCGCCAGCAGCCCACGGACAGATCTGGATACGCAGTATTTT.